This TCR beta chain was sequenced in a study of shared clonotypes between healthy human individuals. General study findings and limits: A handful of donors shared about 5% of their naive CD4 clonotypes. Across subsets, estimated richness was generally greater for naive than for memory populations.

The assay was immunoSEQ multiplex PCR, and TCRdb's table has in-frame clones only and misses some. The data show approximately 2.5 million clones, just over 90% seen once. Donors, healthy HIV-negative adults, lacked recent acute infections or vaccinations. In regard to this clone: Its antigen is undetermined.

CDR3 length: 14 residues. The germline V gene has CDR1 KGHSH and CDR2 LQKENI. J was trimmed by 3 bases and V by 4 bases; bases with no gene match: 3. The sequence derives from a man aged 18 to 29 in good health. The specimen sequenced was naive CD4+ T cells sorted from blood. As to subset: CD45RA+ positively selected. This chain connects TRBV18 to TRBJ1-3; 7 bases align to TRBD1. The CDR3 bases are TGTGCCAGCTCACTACAGGGGTATGGAAACACCATATATTTT. This sequence encodes CASSLQGYGNTIYF.